This is a list of T cell receptor beta chains from one sample in a study of blood T cells in healthy people across ages. TCRdb reprocessed the 5' RACE reads with MiXCR, giving one entry per CDR3 protein. Among nearly 800,000 distinct CDR3 sequences, around three fifths were seen once, and the ten largest hold approximately 24%. The sequenced sample consisted of blood. The receptors shown here come from a man aged 40-50 years in good health. Each CDR3 is given with its conserved first and last residue. A D gene is named only where the DNA matches it firmly. Expanded clones get a size class; other rows say once, few or many, or leave the size out.

J: TRBJ1-5
V: TRBV6-6
size: .
D: TRBD1
CDR3: CASSAGQGHQPQHF
DNA: TGTGCCAGCAGTGCTGGACAGGGCCATCAGCCCCAGCATTTT

J: TRBJ2-3
V: TRBV9
size: .
D: .
CDR3: CASSVAPADTQYF
DNA: TGTGCCAGCAGCGTAGCCCCCGCAGATACGCAGTATTTT

J: TRBJ2-7
V: TRBV4-2
size: .
D: TRBD2
CDR3: CASSPWASGASDSSYEQYF
DNA: TGTGCCAGCAGCCCGTGGGCTAGCGGTGCGTCAGATAGCTCCTACGAGCAGTACTTC

J: TRBJ2-1
V: TRBV7-9
size: .
D: .
CDR3: CASSSGLGGTNGQFF
DNA: TGTGCCAGCAGCTCGGGACTCGGAGGTACAAATGGGCAGTTCTTC

J: TRBJ1-2
V: TRBV12-3/TRBV12-4
size: .
D: TRBD1
CDR3: CASSWDREGYTF
DNA: TGTGCCAGCTCCTGGGACAGGGAAGGCTACACCTTC

J: TRBJ2-3
V: TRBV6-2/TRBV6-3
size: .
D: TRBD2
CDR3: CASSYKSSGRGVDTQYF
DNA: TGTGCCAGCAGTTACAAGTCGAGCGGGAGGGGGGTAGATACGCAGTATTTT

J: TRBJ1-1
V: TRBV29-1
size: .
D: .
CDR3: CSAGLTANTEAFF
DNA: TGCAGCGCCGGATTGACAGCGAACACTGAAGCTTTCTTT

J: TRBJ1-1
V: TRBV28
size: .
D: .
CDR3: CASSDPPPGGTEAFF
DNA: TGTGCCAGCAGCGATCCCCCCCCTGGGGGGACTGAAGCTTTCTTT

J: TRBJ2-7
V: TRBV28
size: .
D: .
CDR3: CASSLPNLRGSYEQYF
DNA: TGTGCCAGCAGTTTGCCCAATCTAAGGGGATCCTACGAGCAGTACTTC

J: TRBJ1-6
V: TRBV7-9
size: .
D: .
CDR3: CASSLAVQENSPLHF
DNA: TGTGCCAGCAGCTTAGCCGTACAGGAAAATTCACCCCTCCACTTT

J: TRBJ1-2
V: TRBV12-3/TRBV12-4
size: many
D: .
CDR3: CATSIGWAGNYGYTF
DNA: TGTGCCACCTCAATCGGATGGGCAGGCAACTATGGCTACACCTTC

J: TRBJ1-2
V: TRBV6-5
size: .
D: .
CDR3: CASSSSRGRWEGYTF
DNA: TGTGCCAGCAGCTCATCCCGGGGACGTTGGGAAGGCTACACCTTC

J: TRBJ2-4
V: TRBV11-2
size: .
D: TRBD2
CDR3: CASSSRGASGSQDHRAKNIQYF
DNA: TGTGCCAGCAGCTCACGTGGGGCTAGCGGGAGCCAGGATCATCGGGCCAAAAACATTCAGTACTTC

J: TRBJ1-5
V: TRBV12-3/TRBV12-4
size: .
D: .
CDR3: CASSFRSQGPNQPQHF
DNA: TGTGCCAGCAGTTTCCGTTCCCAAGGGCCAAATCAGCCCCAGCATTTT

J: TRBJ2-5
V: TRBV11-2
size: once
D: .
CDR3: CASSGTGTIGTQYF
DNA: TGTGCCAGCAGCGGGACCGGGACGATCGGGACCCAGTACTTC

J: TRBJ1-1
V: TRBV6-5
size: few
D: TRBD1
CDR3: CASREGAYTEAFF
DNA: TGTGCCAGCAGGGAGGGGGCTTATACTGAAGCTTTCTTT

J: TRBJ1-2
V: TRBV2
size: few
D: .
CDR3: CASTVGGYGYTF
DNA: TGTGCCAGCACCGTGGGGGGCTATGGCTACACCTTC

J: TRBJ1-2
V: TRBV9
size: .
D: .
CDR3: CASSVAPGGTHSGGYTF
DNA: TGTGCCAGCAGCGTAGCCCCCGGGGGGACTCACTCGGGAGGCTACACCTTC

J: TRBJ1-2
V: TRBV27
size: .
D: TRBD1
CDR3: CASSLSAGGIYGYTF
DNA: TGTGCCAGCAGTTTATCGGCAGGGGGCATCTATGGCTACACCTTC

J: TRBJ1-5
V: TRBV15
size: once
D: .
CDR3: CATSRGEQPQHF
DNA: TGTGCCACCAGCAGAGGGGAACAGCCCCAGCATTTT

J: TRBJ2-2
V: TRBV4-2
size: .
D: .
CDR3: CASSQEATAAIVWELFF
DNA: TGTGCCAGCAGCCAAGAGGCCACAGCTGCGATAGTATGGGAGCTGTTTTTT

J: TRBJ2-7
V: TRBV7-2
size: .
D: .
CDR3: CASSPRVRAGNDEQYF
DNA: TGTGCCAGCAGCCCCCGGGTTCGGGCGGGAAACGACGAGCAGTACTTC

J: TRBJ2-7
V: TRBV3-1
size: .
D: .
CDR3: CASSHQDIPYEQYF
DNA: TGTGCCAGCAGCCATCAGGACATTCCCTACGAGCAGTACTTC

J: TRBJ2-6
V: TRBV7-3
size: .
D: .
CDR3: CASSRGPNSGANVLTF
DNA: TGTGCCAGCAGCAGAGGGCCGAACTCTGGGGCCAACGTCCTGACTTTC

J: TRBJ2-6
V: TRBV6-2/TRBV6-3
size: .
D: TRBD1
CDR3: CASSSNRGPDSSGANVLTF
DNA: TGTGCCAGCAGCTCCAACAGGGGTCCCGACTCCTCTGGGGCCAACGTCCTGACTTTC

J: TRBJ2-1
V: TRBV12-3/TRBV12-4
size: .
D: TRBD1
CDR3: CASSEDRGAYNEQFF
DNA: TGTGCCAGCAGTGAAGACAGGGGCGCCTACAATGAGCAGTTCTTC

J: TRBJ2-5
V: TRBV3-1
size: .
D: .
CDR3: CASSQKSIGETQYF
DNA: TGTGCCAGCAGCCAAAAATCGATTGGGGAGACCCAGTACTTC

J: TRBJ1-1
V: TRBV12-3/TRBV12-4
size: .
D: .
CDR3: CASSLYMDSAFF
DNA: TGTGCCAGCAGTTTATATATGGACTCCGCTTTCTTT

J: TRBJ1-5
V: TRBV18
size: .
D: TRBD1
CDR3: CASSQVQGVQPQHF
DNA: TGTGCCAGCTCACAAGTACAGGGGGTTCAGCCCCAGCATTTT

J: TRBJ2-3
V: TRBV20-1
size: .
D: .
CDR3: CSAPQPTSTDTQYF
DNA: TGCAGTGCTCCCCAACCGACCAGCACAGATACGCAGTATTTT

J: TRBJ1-2
V: TRBV2
size: .
D: TRBD1
CDR3: CASAGQGTSYGYTF
DNA: TGTGCCAGCGCCGGACAGGGCACCAGCTATGGCTACACCTTC

J: TRBJ1-1
V: TRBV6-5
size: .
D: TRBD1
CDR3: CASSYGTDVNTEAFF
DNA: TGTGCCAGCAGTTACGGGACAGACGTGAACACTGAAGCTTTCTTT

J: TRBJ1-2
V: TRBV30
size: .
D: TRBD1
CDR3: CAWSYHRQGTNYGYTF
DNA: TGTGCCTGGAGTTACCACCGACAGGGGACGAACTATGGCTACACCTTC

J: TRBJ2-7
V: TRBV7-9
size: .
D: TRBD1
CDR3: CASSPGRTGRIEQYF
DNA: TGTGCCAGCAGCCCCGGCCGGACAGGGCGTATAGAGCAGTACTTC

J: TRBJ2-1
V: TRBV4-3
size: .
D: .
CDR3: CASSQDLSTSYNEQFF
DNA: TGCGCCAGCAGCCAAGATCTGTCTACTTCCTACAATGAGCAGTTCTTC

J: TRBJ2-7
V: TRBV6-5
size: few
D: .
CDR3: CASSEPGTAGYEQYF
DNA: TGTGCCAGTAGCGAACCCGGGACTGCCGGCTACGAGCAGTACTTC

J: TRBJ2-5
V: TRBV20-1
size: .
D: TRBD2
CDR3: CSARPSGGRETQYF
DNA: TGCAGTGCTAGACCTAGCGGGGGTCGAGAGACCCAGTACTTC

J: TRBJ1-5
V: TRBV20-1
size: .
D: TRBD1
CDR3: CSARIGTANQPQHF
DNA: TGCAGTGCTAGGATTGGGACAGCCAATCAGCCCCAGCATTTT